The entry below describes one T cell receptor (beta chain). This record comes from a study of blood T cells in healthy people across ages. Overall study: Per two T cells, template switching captured roughly one barcoded beta molecule.

Together with a sample-barcoded 5' primer, a J-beta primer mix was included in a second PCR lasting roughly 6 to 12 cycles. Tags on each cDNA molecule came from a template-switch adaptor with 12 random nucleotides. MiXCR was run by TCRdb on the 5' RACE reads, yielding one entry per CDR3 protein. In the table there are over a million distinct CDR3 sequences, 35% to 45% of which are singletons. There were healthy Caucasian individuals from Russia, aged roughly 6 to 95, serving as donors. V gave up 0 bases and J gave up 12 bases, with 18 bases separating them. This CDR3 contains 14 residues. Germline assignment: CDR1 MNHEY and CDR2 SMNVEV (reference sequence).

The sample comprised blood. This TCR was sampled from a woman between 18 and 29 years old in good health. The genes are TRBV27 and TRBJ2-7, with D perhaps TRBD1 or TRBD2 (5 bases each). The CDR3 DNA reads as TGTGCCAGCAGTTTATCCAGGGTCAGGGACGATCGGTACTTC. Translating gives CASSLSRVRDDRYF.